The following is a TCR beta chain sequence with its context. Since a much larger clone is just one base distant, this may be a read error. The record originates from a study of Graves' ophthalmopathy and Graves' hyperthyroidism. Amplification of the TCR beta CDR3 regions used RNA transcripts (as template). First-round RT-PCR relied on HTBI primers, and a second-round multiplex PCR came next. TCRdb re-analysed the multiplex PCR reads in MiXCR, keeping a single row per CDR3 protein. The sample has more than 1,000,000 distinct CDR3 sequences, about two fifths seen once. The hyperthyroidism patients, aged 18 to 65, had been newly diagnosed, with under 2 months' duration. The receptor's source is an adult man with Graves' hyperthyroidism. Sequencing was performed on peripheral blood or thyroid tissue (not recorded which).

The CDR3 spells CSVDRDAGELFF. The CDR3 region has the DNA TGCAGCGTAGACAGGGATGCCGGGGAGCTGTTTTTT. This chain joins TRBV29-1 and TRBJ2-2; 7 bases are a match to TRBD1. V was pared by 6 bases and J by 6 bases, with 4 bases of the junction left unmatched. Germline loops: CDR1 SQVTM, CDR2 ANQGSEA. The CDR3 runs 12 residues.